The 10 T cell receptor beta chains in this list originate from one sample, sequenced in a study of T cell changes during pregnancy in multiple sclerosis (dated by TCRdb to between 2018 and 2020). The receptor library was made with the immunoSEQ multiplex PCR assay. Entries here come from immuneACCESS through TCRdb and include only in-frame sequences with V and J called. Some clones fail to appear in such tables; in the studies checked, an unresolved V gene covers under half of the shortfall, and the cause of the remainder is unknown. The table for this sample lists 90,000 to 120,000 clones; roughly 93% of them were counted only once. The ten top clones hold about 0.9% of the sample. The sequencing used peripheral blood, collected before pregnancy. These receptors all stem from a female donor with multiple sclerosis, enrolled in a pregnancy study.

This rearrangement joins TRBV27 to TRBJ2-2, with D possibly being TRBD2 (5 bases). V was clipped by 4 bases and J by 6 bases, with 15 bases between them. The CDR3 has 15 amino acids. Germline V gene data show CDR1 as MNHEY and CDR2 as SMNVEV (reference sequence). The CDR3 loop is CASSSRGIGAGELFF. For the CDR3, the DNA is TGTGCCAGCAGTTCACGGGGTATCGGGGCCGGGGAGCTGTTTTTT.

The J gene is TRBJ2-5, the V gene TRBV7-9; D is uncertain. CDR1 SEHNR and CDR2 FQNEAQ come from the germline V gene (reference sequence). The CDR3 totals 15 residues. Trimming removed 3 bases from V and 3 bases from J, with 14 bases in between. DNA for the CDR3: TGTGCCAGCAGCTTTTTAGTAGGAGACGAAGAGACCCAGTACTTC. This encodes CASSFLVGDEETQYF.

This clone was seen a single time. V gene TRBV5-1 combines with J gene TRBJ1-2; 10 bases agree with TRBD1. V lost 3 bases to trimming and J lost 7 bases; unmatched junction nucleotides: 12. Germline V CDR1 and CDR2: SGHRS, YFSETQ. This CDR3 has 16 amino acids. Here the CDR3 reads CASSSALGTGVPGYTF. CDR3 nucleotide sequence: TGCGCCAGCAGCTCAGCCTTAGGGACAGGGGTGCCTGGCTACACCTTC.

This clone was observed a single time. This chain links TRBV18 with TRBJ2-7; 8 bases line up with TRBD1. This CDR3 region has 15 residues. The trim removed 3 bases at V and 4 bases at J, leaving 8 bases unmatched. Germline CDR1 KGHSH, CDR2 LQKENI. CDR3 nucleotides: TGTGCCAGCTCACCCGGGACAGGCTTCAATTACGAGCAGTACTTC. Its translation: CASSPGTGFNYEQYF.

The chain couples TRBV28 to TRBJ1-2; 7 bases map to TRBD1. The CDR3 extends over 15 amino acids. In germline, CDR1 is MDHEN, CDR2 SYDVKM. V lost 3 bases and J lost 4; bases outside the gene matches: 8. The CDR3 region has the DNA TGTGCCAGCAGTTTGCCGAACAGGGGTCCCTATGGCTACACCTTC. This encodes CASSLPNRGPYGYTF.

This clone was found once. The CDR3 bases are TGCGCCAGCACACAGCTGTACAGGCTGAACACTGAAGCTTTCTTT. It is translated as CASTQLYRLNTEAFF. The genes are TRBV4-3 and TRBJ1-1; D is perhaps TRBD1 (5 bases). V lost 7 bases and J lost 0, with 15 bases in between. Germline CDR1 LGHNA, CDR2 YSLEER. CDR3 length equals 15 residues.

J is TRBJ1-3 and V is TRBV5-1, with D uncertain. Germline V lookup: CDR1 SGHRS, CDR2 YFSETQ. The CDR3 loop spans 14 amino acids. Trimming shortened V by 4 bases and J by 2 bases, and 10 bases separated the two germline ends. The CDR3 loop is CASSAGIAGNTIYF. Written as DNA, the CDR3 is TGCGCCAGCAGCGCGGGAATAGCTGGAAACACCATATATTTT. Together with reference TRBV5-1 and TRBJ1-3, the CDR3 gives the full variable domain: KAGVTQTPRYLIKTRGQQVTLSCSPISGHRSVSWYQQTPGQGLQFLFEYFSETQRNKGNFPGRFSGRQFSNSRSEMNVSTLELGDSALYLCASSAGIAGNTIYFGEGSWLTVV.

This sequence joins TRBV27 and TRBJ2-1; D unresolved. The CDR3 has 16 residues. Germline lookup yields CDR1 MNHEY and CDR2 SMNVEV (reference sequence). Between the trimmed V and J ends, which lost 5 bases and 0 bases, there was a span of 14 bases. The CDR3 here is CASSALDRRSYNEQFF. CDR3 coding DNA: TGTGCCAGCAGTGCCCTAGACCGTCGCTCCTACAATGAGCAGTTCTTC.

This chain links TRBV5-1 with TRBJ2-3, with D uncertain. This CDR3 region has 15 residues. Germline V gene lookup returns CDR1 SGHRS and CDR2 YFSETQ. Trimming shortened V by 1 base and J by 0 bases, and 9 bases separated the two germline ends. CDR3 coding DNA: TGCGCCAGCAGCTTGCAGGCAGGAAGCACAGATACGCAGTATTTT. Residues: CASSLQAGSTDTQYF.

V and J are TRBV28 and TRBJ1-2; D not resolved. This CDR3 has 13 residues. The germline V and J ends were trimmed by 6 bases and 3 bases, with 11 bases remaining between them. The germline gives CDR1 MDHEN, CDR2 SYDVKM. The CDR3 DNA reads TGTGCCAGCAGCCCCCAGGTTGACTATGGCTACACCTTC. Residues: CASSPQVDYGYTF.